These 3 T cell receptor beta chains came from one sample sequenced in a study of chemoradiotherapy in HPV16-positive cancers. The repertoire was sequenced with immunoSEQ multiplex PCR; TCRdb's copy has only in-frame clones and lacks some. Of some 70,000 clones in the sample, 85% to 90% were seen once. Here the sequenced sample was blood, taken from a patient who underwent chemoradiotherapy. The receptors stem from a human donor with HPV-associated anogenital cancer.

In this sample, this clone turned up once. This chain joins TRBV6-1 and TRBJ2-7; TRBD1 aligns across 8 bases. This CDR3 spans 13 amino acids. In germline, CDR1 is MNHNS, CDR2 SASEGT. J gave up 4 bases and V 5 bases, and 4 bases lay outside the gene matches. DNA for the CDR3: TGTGCCAGCAGTAAGACAGGGGATTACGAGCAGTACTTC. Protein sequence: CASSKTGDYEQYF.

The rearrangement joins TRBV7-9 to TRBJ1-2; D is possibly TRBD1 (5 bases). This CDR3 contains 13 residues. V was pared by 7 bases and J by 5 bases, with 14 bases between. Germline V gene sequence: CDR1 SEHNR, CDR2 FQNEAQ (reference sequence). The CDR3 DNA sequence: TGTGCCAGCAACCCGGTCGGGGCGTATGGCTACACCTTC. Its protein is CASNPVGAYGYTF.

The chain recombines TRBV21-1 with TRBJ1-5; the D call TRBD1 from the table was never checked on the DNA. TRBV21-1 is a recognized pseudogene. The CDR3 has 16 amino acids. DNA of the CDR3: TGTGCCAGCAGTTTAAGGGGTTATTCAGACAATCAGCCCCAGCATTTT. Translating gives CASSLRGYSDNQPQHF.